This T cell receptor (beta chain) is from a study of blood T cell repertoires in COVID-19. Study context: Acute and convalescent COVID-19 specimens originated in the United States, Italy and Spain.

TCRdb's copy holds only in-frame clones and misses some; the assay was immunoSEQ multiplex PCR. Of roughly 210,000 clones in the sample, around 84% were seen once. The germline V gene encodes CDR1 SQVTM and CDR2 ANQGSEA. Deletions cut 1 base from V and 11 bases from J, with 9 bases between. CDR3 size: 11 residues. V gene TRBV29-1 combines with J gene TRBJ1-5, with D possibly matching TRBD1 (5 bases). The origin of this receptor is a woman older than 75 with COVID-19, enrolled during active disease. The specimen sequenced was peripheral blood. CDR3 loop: CSVEGQGTQHF. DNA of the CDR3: TGCAGCGTTGAAGGGCAGGGAACCCAGCATTTT.